A single sample is the source of the 2 T cell receptor beta chains below, sequenced in a study of blood T cell repertoires in COVID-19. This table comes from immunoSEQ multiplex PCR, and its TCRdb copy is limited to in-frame clones, with some not included. The data contain approximately 80,000 clones, 65% to 90% of them seen just once; the ten biggest clones take up roughly 9.3%. The sample comprised peripheral blood. These receptors came from a man aged 45-60 years with COVID-19, enrolled during active disease.

This clone appeared a few times. The V call is TRBV25-1, the J call TRBJ1-5, with 7 positions matching TRBD1. The trim removed 3 bases at V and 7 bases at J, leaving 9 bases unmatched. Germline values: CDR1 MGHDK, CDR2 SYGVNS. The CDR3 contains 15 residues. The CDR3 DNA reads as TGTGCCAGCAGTGAGGGACAGACCTTTGACCAGCCCCAGCATTTT. Encoded protein: CASSEGQTFDQPQHF.

The chain combines TRBV9 with TRBJ1-2; 12 nucleotides agree with TRBD1. The J segment lost 7 bases and the V segment lost 1 base, leaving 5 bases of the junction unmatched. This CDR3 has 15 amino acids. Germline V gene data show CDR1 as SGDLS and CDR2 as YYNGEE. The DNA for the CDR3 is TGTGCCAGCAGCGTAAGGGGACAGGGGGCTGGTGGCTACACCTTC. The encoded protein is CASSVRGQGAGGYTF. The full variable domain, rest sourced from reference TRBV9 and TRBJ1-2, is DSGVTQTPKHLITATGQRVTLRCSPRSGDLSVYWYQQSLDQGLQFLIQYYNGEERAKGNILERFSAQQFPDLHSELNLSSLELGDSALYFCASSVRGQGAGGYTFGSGTRLTVV.